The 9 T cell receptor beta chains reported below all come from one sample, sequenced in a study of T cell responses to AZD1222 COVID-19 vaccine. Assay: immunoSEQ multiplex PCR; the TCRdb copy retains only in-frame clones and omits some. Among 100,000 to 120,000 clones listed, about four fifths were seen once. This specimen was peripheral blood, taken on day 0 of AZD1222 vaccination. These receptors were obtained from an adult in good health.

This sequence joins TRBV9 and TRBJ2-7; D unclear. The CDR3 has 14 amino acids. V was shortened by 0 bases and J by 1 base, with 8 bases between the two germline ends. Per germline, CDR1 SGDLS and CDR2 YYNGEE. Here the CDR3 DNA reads TGTGCCAGCAGCGTAGGAGGCCGATCCTACGAGCAGTACTTC. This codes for CASSVGGRSYEQYF.

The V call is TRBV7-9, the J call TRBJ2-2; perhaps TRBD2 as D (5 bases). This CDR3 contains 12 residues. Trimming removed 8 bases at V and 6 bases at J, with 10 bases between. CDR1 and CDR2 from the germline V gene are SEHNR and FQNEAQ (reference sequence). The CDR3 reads CASYSGPGELFF. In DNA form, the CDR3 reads TGTGCCAGCTACAGCGGTCCCGGGGAGCTGTTTTTT.

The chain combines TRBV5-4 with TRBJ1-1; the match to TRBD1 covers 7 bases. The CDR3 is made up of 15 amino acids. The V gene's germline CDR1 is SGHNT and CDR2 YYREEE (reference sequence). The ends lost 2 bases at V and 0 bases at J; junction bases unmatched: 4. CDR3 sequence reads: CASSFRGRMNTEAFF. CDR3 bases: TGTGCCAGCAGCTTCAGGGGGAGAATGAACACTGAAGCTTTCTTT. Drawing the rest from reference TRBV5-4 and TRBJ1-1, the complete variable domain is ETGVTQSPTHLIKTRGQQVTLRCSSQSGHNTVSWYQQALGQGPQFIFQYYREEENGRGNFPPRFSGLQFPNYSSELNVNALELDDSALYLCASSFRGRMNTEAFFGQGTRLTVV.

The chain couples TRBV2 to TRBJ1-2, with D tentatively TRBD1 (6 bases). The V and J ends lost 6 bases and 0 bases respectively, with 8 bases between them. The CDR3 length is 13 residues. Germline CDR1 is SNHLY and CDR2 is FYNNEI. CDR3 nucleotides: TGTGCCAGCAGGAGGGACACTAACTATGGCTACACCTTC. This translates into CASRRDTNYGYTF.

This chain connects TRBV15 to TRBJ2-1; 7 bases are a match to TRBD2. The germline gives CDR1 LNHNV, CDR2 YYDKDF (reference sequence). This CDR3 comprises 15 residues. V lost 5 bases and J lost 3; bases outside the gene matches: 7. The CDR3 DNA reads TGTGCCACCAGCCATCCGCCGGGAGGCTACAATGAGCAGTTCTTC. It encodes CATSHPPGGYNEQFF.

The CDR3 reads CASRWGSSGNTIYF. The CDR3 DNA sequence: TGTGCCAGCAGATGGGGGAGCTCTGGAAACACCATATATTTT. The chain has TRBV7-9 and TRBJ1-3, with a tentative D call TRBD1 (5 bases). The CDR3 sequence is 14 residues long. The ends were cut back, 6 bases at V and 0 bases at J, with 9 bases in the middle. Germline loops: CDR1 SEHNR, CDR2 FQNEAQ (reference sequence).

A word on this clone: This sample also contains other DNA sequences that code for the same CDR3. CDR3 loop: CASSLGGNSPLHF. The DNA of the CDR3 is TGTGCCAGCAGTTTAGGTGGGAATTCACCCCTCCACTTT. V and J are TRBV12-3 or TRBV12-4 and TRBJ1-6, with D unclear. The V end lost 1 base, the J end lost 7 bases, and 5 bases lay between the germline ends. The length of the CDR3 is 13 residues.

CDR3 nucleotides: TGTGCCAGCAGGCGGGGAAACACCATATATTTT. It yields the protein CASRRGNTIYF. The J gene is TRBJ1-3, the V gene TRBV7-6, with D unclear. Germline-derived CDR1 and CDR2 are SGHVS and FNYEAQ. V lost 6 bases and J lost 4, with 4 bases in between. CDR3 length equals 11 residues. Based on the CDR3 plus reference TRBV7-6 and TRBJ1-3, the full variable domain is GAGVSQSPRYKVTKRGQDVALRCDPISGHVSLYWYRQALGQGPEFLTYFNYEAQQDKSGLPNDRFSAERPEGSISTLTIQRTEQRDSAMYRCASRRGNTIYFGEGSWLTVV.

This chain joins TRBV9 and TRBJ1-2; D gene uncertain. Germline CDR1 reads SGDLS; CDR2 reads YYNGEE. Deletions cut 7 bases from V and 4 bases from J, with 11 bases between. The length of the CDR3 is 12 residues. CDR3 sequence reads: CASGESGYGYTF. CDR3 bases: TGTGCCAGCGGGGAGAGTGGCTATGGCTACACCTTC.